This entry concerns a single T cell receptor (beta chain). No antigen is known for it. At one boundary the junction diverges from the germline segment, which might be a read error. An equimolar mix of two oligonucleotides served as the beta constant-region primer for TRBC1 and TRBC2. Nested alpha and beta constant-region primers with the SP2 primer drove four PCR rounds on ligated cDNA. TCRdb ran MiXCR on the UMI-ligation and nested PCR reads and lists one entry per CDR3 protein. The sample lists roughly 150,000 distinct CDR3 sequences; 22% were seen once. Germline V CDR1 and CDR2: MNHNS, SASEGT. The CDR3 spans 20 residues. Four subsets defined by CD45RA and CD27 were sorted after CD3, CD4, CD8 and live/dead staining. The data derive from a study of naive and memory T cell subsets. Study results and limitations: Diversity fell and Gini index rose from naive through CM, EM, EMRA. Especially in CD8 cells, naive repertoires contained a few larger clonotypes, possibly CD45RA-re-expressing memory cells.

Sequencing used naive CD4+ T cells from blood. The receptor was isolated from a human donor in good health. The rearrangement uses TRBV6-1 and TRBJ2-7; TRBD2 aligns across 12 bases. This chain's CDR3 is CASSEFSLGGLAGLSCEQYF. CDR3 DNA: TGTGCCAGCAGTGAATTCAGCCTAGGTGGACTAGCGGGACTATCCTGCGAGCAGTACTTC.